The 19 T cell receptor beta chains below all came from one sample that was sequenced in a study of regulatory T cells in long-lasting Graves disease. The sample's time point: persistent/refractory GD, antithyroid drugs over 5 years with positive TRAb. PBMC RNA served as the TCR library source. HTBI primers from iRepertoire and Arm-PCR of CDR3 regions yielded the TCR beta libraries. Via MiXCR, TCRdb re-called the multiplex PCR reads, giving one row per CDR3 protein. The sample holds 400,000 or so distinct CDR3 sequences, roughly 20% seen once. The sequences come from peripheral blood mononuclear cells (PBMCs), collected when the disease was refractory, from a patient treated with antithyroid drugs. The receptors here all came from a female donor with Graves disease.

This clonotype was seen many times. The gene calls are TRBV7-2 and TRBJ2-7; 7 nucleotides agree with TRBD1. Per the germline V gene, CDR1 is SGHTA and CDR2 is FQGNSA. CDR3 size: 14 residues. Trimming took 4 bases from V and 0 from J; bases not matched to a gene: 3. The CDR3 DNA reads as TGTGCCAGCAGCTCTCGGACAGGCTCCTACGAGCAGTACTTC. This gives the protein CASSSRTGSYEQYF.

This clonotype was counted at least ten times. This sequence joins TRBV12-3 or TRBV12-4 and TRBJ1-4; D unresolved. The germline V and J ends were trimmed by 3 bases and 7 bases, with 12 bases remaining between them. The length of the CDR3 is 14 residues. The CDR3 sequence is CASSFTSPSEKLFF. The DNA for the CDR3 is TGTGCCAGCAGTTTTACCTCTCCCAGTGAAAAACTGTTTTTT.

There are many counts of this clonotype. This chain uses TRBV28 with TRBJ1-2; D remains ambiguous. Trimming took off 6 bases at V and 5 bases at J, with 10 bases between the two ends. CDR3 length: 12 residues. From germline, CDR1 is MDHEN and CDR2 SYDVKM. The CDR3: CASRRVGYGYTF. The CDR3 DNA reads as TGTGCCAGCAGGAGGGTGGGGTATGGCTACACCTTC.

This chain links TRBV25-1 with TRBJ2-5; D call uncertain. CDR3 length equals 14 residues. Deletions cut 1 base from V and 2 bases from J, with 8 bases between. Germline CDR1 is MGHDK and CDR2 is SYGVNS. The CDR3 coding sequence is TGTGCCAGCAGTGAATTGACTGGACAAGAGACCCAGTACTTC. As protein: CASSELTGQETQYF.

This clonotype was seen repeatedly, ten times or more. This chain joins TRBV24-1 and TRBJ2-5, with D perhaps TRBD2 (5 bases). The germline V gene encodes CDR1 KGHDR and CDR2 SFDVKD. The CDR3 is made up of 15 amino acids. V was pared by 3 bases and J by 3 bases, with 13 bases between. The CDR3 reads CATSDAGSPKETQYF. The CDR3 DNA is TGTGCCACCAGTGATGCGGGCAGCCCAAAAGAGACCCAGTACTTC.

This clonotype was seen more than once but under ten times. The chain uses TRBV20-1 and TRBJ1-3; D ambiguous. Trimming left V 3 bases short and J 0 bases short, with 15 bases between. The CDR3 covers 16 residues. Germline assignment: CDR1 DFQATT and CDR2 SNEGSKA (reference sequence). In DNA, the CDR3 is TGCAGTGCTAGCGTGGACCATCGCACCTCTGGAAACACCATATATTTT. Its protein product is CSASVDHRTSGNTIYF.

V is TRBV7-9 and J is TRBJ2-6; D uncertain. Germline V lookup: CDR1 SEHNR, CDR2 FQNEAQ (reference sequence). The ends were cut back, 2 bases at V and 4 bases at J, with 3 bases in the middle. This CDR3 has 13 amino acids. CDR3 bases: TGTGCCAGCAGCTTAATCGGGGCCAACGTCCTGACTTTC. Residues: CASSLIGANVLTF.

V and J are TRBV19 and TRBJ1-1, with D possibly TRBD1 on 5 matching bases. Germline CDR1 is LNHDA and CDR2 is SQIVND (reference sequence). Trimming pared 3 bases from V and 1 base from J, leaving 12 bases between. The CDR3 has 15 amino acids. CDR3 in amino acids: CASSISGRKNTEAFF. In nucleotides, the CDR3 is TGTGCCAGTAGTATCTCGGGGCGGAAGAACACTGAAGCTTTCTTT.

This rearrangement joins TRBV7-9 to TRBJ1-2, with D maybe TRBD1 (5 bases). Germline-derived CDR1 and CDR2 are SEHNR and FQNEAQ (reference sequence). V dropped 5 bases and J dropped 6 bases, with 22 bases sitting between them. The CDR3 covers 16 residues. In DNA form, the CDR3 reads TGTGCCAGCAGCGACCTCTCCGGGACCCAAGGCAATGGCTACACCTTC. As protein: CASSDLSGTQGNGYTF.

Many counts were recorded for this clonotype. The chain combines TRBV28 with TRBJ2-2, with no clear D. CDR1 is MDHEN, CDR2 SYDVKM, per germline. This CDR3 region has 16 residues. V shed 5 bases and J shed 2 bases, with 15 bases lying between them. The CDR3 DNA is TGTGCCAGCAGTCGAGATGAGCCAGTAAACACCGGGGAGCTGTTTTTT. As protein: CASSRDEPVNTGELFF.

The sample holds a few counts of this clonotype. The chain employs TRBV4-3 and TRBJ2-7, with D possibly matching TRBD2 (6 bases). Germline CDR1 and CDR2: LGHNA and YSLEER. The CDR3 is 15 residues long. V was clipped by 0 bases and J by 0 bases, with 9 bases between them. DNA for the CDR3: TGCGCCAGCAGCCAAGAACCCGGGAGCTCCTACGAGCAGTACTTC. This sequence encodes CASSQEPGSSYEQYF.

The chain combines TRBV2 with TRBJ2-3; 8 bases are a match to TRBD2. The CDR3 covers 12 residues. J lost 15 bases, V lost 3 bases, and 8 bases had no gene match. Per germline, CDR1 SNHLY and CDR2 FYNNEI. For the CDR3, the DNA is TGTGCCAGCAGTGATGGGGTAGCGGGAAAATATTTT. It yields the protein CASSDGVAGKYF.

Ten or more counts support this clonotype. V gene TRBV28 combines with J gene TRBJ2-5; the D gene could be TRBD1 or TRBD2 (5 bases each). The CDR3 spans 16 residues. The germline V gene encodes CDR1 MDHEN and CDR2 SYDVKM. V lost 4 bases, J lost 1 base, and 16 bases lay in between. CDR3 residues: CASSSLEGPAQETQYF. In DNA form, the CDR3 reads TGTGCCAGCAGTTCATTAGAGGGACCGGCCCAAGAGACCCAGTACTTC.

This clonotype was counted at least ten times. The chain employs TRBV6-5 and TRBJ2-7; D is undetermined. Germline assignment: CDR1 MNHEY and CDR2 SVGAGI. Trimming pared 2 bases from V and 0 bases from J, leaving 17 bases between. This CDR3 is 17 amino acids long. The CDR3 sequence is CASSYPRAGSFSYEQYF. For the CDR3, the DNA is TGTGCCAGCAGTTACCCACGGGCCGGAAGCTTCTCCTACGAGCAGTACTTC.

This clonotype was detected many times. This chain connects TRBV2 to TRBJ1-2, with unresolved D. V gave up 1 base and J gave up 4 bases, with 10 bases separating them. CDR3 length equals 14 residues. Per the germline V gene, CDR1 is SNHLY and CDR2 is FYNNEI. The CDR3 DNA reads TGTGCCAGCAGTGAAGAGTGGGCAGGCTATGGCTACACCTTC. This codes for CASSEEWAGYGYTF.

This clonotype was counted at least ten times. This rearrangement joins TRBV28 to TRBJ2-2; possible D gene TRBD1, 6 bases. V shed 4 bases and J shed 4 bases, with 13 bases lying between them. Germline V CDR1 and CDR2: MDHEN, SYDVKM. The CDR3 covers 15 residues. CDR3 in amino acids: CASSSDRSLTGELFF. The CDR3 DNA is TGTGCCAGCAGTTCGGACAGATCCCTCACCGGGGAGCTGTTTTTT.

This clonotype was counted many times. The V gene is TRBV20-1, the J gene TRBJ1-1, with 10 bases lining up with TRBD1. From germline, CDR1 is DFQATT and CDR2 SNEGSKA (reference sequence). Losses at the gene ends were 1 base for V and 2 bases for J; bases not matched to a gene: 4. The CDR3 is 15 amino acids. The CDR3 DNA sequence: TGCAGTGCTAGAGTGGACAGGGGGTCAAACACTGAAGCTTTCTTT. It yields the protein CSARVDRGSNTEAFF.

The rearrangement links TRBV9 to TRBJ2-3; 10 bases map to TRBD2. The germline V gene has CDR1 SGDLS and CDR2 YYNGEE. V shed 4 bases, J shed 6 bases, and the junction held 11 bases outside the gene matches. The CDR3 consists of 16 residues. CDR3 bases: TGTGCCAGCAGCCATCCCCTAGCGGGAGACTTGGATACGCAGTATTTT. Amino acids: CASSHPLAGDLDTQYF.

This clonotype was detected only a few times. The V gene is TRBV6-2 or TRBV6-3, the J gene TRBJ2-2, with D hard to call. Germline CDR1 is MNHEY and CDR2 is SVGEGT. The CDR3 extends over 17 amino acids. Trimming shortened V by 1 base and J by 0 bases, and 12 bases separated the two germline ends. CDR3 nucleotide sequence: TGTGCCAGCAGTTACTATCATCCCGCGGCGAACACCGGGGAGCTGTTTTTT. Amino acids: CASSYYHPAANTGELFF.